Sequencing of this T cell receptor (beta chain) was carried out in a study of blood T cell repertoires in COVID-19. About the study: From the United States, Italy and Spain came samples of acute and convalescent COVID-19.

The length of the CDR3 is 16 residues. From germline, CDR1 is MGHRA and CDR2 YSYEKL. Trimming took 0 bases from V and 6 from J; bases not matched to a gene: 3. Cohort assignment relied on participant-reported clinical history. Per the original methods: Reference gene primers were amplified, and this amplification served to estimate nucleated cell counts. The data were produced by immunoSEQ multiplex PCR, yet TCRdb's version contains in-frame clones alone and is incomplete. The V and J calls and clone size are taken from that table; D and trimming were inferred from the DNA. The data show 300,000 to 450,000 clones, around 87% seen once.

The chain uses TRBV4-1 and TRBJ1-6, with TRBD1 identical over 9 bases. This TCR derives from a man in his forties in a cohort exposed to, infected with or recovered from COVID-19 (not recorded which). Source material: PBMCs or T cells enriched from blood (not recorded which). CDR3 region: CASSQDRQGGNSPLHF. CDR3 nucleotide sequence: TGCGCCAGCAGCCAAGATCGACAGGGGGGTAATTCACCCCTCCACTTT.